This entry concerns a single T cell receptor beta chain. Its target is not known. Profiled with immunoSEQ multiplex PCR; TCRdb holds only in-frame clones, not every one. The sample yields 100,000 to 150,000 clones, about 83% seen once. After removal of 2 bases from V and 7 bases from J, the junction contained 13 bases not matched to a gene. CDR3 length: 17 residues. CDR1 and CDR2 (germline): SGHRS, YFSETQ. The data belong to a study of radiotherapy plus CTLA-4 blockade in lung cancer. The wider study: Objective response rate was around 19%; disease control rate, approximately 33%. Study-level findings and limits: Early clonal dynamics of blood T cells, together with interferon-beta, were reported as the best response predictor. Blood TCR clones of tumor origin expanded after radiotherapy plus ipilimumab.

Patients had chemo-refractory metastatic non-small-cell lung cancer and received focal radiation plus CTLA-4 blockade that used ipilimumab. V is TRBV5-1 and J is TRBJ2-1; 9 bases are shared with TRBD2. This receptor was obtained from a human donor with non-small cell lung cancer who had a partial response to radiotherapy plus ipilimumab. The sample here was peripheral blood, taken from a patient treated with radiotherapy plus ipilimumab. The CDR3: CASSLSPGLAEGNEQFF. CDR3 DNA: TGCGCCAGCAGCTTATCCCCGGGACTAGCAGAGGGGAATGAGCAGTTCTTC.